Listed here is a single TCR beta chain. Its antigen specificity is not known. Base qualities are not provided; no much larger clone lies one nucleotide away. The sample belongs to a study of technical replicates of blood from a handful of donors (TCRdb year 2017). The germline V gene (reference sequence) specifies SEHNR as CDR1 and FQNEAQ as CDR2. V ends up 2 bases short and J 7 bases short, with an unmatched junction base count of 9. Including the terminal cysteine and phenylalanine, the CDR3 comprises 15 residues. Here the CDR3 DNA is all that survives: 45 bases in frame from base 1. The library was made by the immunoSEQ multiplex PCR assay. TCRdb's version of the immuneACCESS table is confined to in-frame rearrangements and falls short of the full clone set. An unresolved V gene accounts for under half of the shortfall where checked; the remainder is of unknown origin. The sample table holds under 95,000 clones, of which 95% were seen once. The ten biggest clones cover over 0.25% of the sample.

The sequence joins TRBV7-9 to TRBJ2-5, with 8 middle bases fitting TRBD2. Sequenced: T cells isolated from PBMCs. The TCR was taken from a human donor in good health. The CDR3 protein: CASSLTSGTKGTQYF. At the DNA level, the sequence is TGTGCCAGCAGCTTAACTAGCGGAACCAAGGGGACCCAGTACTTC. When the CDR3 is completed using the reference TRBV7-9 and TRBJ2-5 genes on either side, the full variable domain is DTGVSQNPRHKITKRGQNVTFRCDPISEHNRLYWYRQTLGQGPEFLTYFQNEAQLEKSRLLSDRFSAERPKGSFSTLEIQRTEQGDSAMYLCASSLTSGTKGTQYFGPGTRLLVL.